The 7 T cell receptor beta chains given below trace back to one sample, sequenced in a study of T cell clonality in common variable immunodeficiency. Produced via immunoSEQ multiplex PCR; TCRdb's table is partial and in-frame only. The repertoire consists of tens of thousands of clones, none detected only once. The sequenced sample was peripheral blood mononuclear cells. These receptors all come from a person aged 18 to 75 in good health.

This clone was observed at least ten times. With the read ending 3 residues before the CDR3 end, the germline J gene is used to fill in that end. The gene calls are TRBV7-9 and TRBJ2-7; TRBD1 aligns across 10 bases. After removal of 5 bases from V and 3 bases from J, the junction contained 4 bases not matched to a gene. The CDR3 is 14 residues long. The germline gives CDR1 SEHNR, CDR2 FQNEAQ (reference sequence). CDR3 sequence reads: CASSKDRGLYEQYF. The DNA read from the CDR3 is TGTGCCAGCAGCAAAGACAGGGGGCTCTACGAG.

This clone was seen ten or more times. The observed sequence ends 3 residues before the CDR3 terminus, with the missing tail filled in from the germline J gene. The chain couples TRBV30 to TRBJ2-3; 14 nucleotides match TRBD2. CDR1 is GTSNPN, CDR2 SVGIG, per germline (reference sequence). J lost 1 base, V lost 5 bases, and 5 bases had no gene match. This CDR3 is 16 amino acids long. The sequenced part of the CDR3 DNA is TGTGCCTGGGCAACGGGACTAGCGGGGGGCACAGATACG. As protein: CAWATGLAGGTDT. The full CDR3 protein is CAWATGLAGGTDTQYF.

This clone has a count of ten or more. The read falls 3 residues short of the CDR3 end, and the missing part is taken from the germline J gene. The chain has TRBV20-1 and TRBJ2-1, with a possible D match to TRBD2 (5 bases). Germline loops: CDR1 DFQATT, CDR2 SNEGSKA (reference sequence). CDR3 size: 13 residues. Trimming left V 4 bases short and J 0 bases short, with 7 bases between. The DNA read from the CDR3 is TGCAGTGCTACGGGGAGCTCCTACAATGAG. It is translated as CSATGSSYNE. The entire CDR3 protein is CSATGSSYNEQFF.

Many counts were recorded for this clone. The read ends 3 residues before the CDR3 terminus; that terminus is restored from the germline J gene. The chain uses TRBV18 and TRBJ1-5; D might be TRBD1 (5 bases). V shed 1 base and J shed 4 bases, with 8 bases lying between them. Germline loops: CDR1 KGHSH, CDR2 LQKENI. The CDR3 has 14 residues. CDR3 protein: CASSPQGQNQPQHF. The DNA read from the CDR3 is TGTGCCAGCTCACCACAGGGGCAAAATCAGCCC.

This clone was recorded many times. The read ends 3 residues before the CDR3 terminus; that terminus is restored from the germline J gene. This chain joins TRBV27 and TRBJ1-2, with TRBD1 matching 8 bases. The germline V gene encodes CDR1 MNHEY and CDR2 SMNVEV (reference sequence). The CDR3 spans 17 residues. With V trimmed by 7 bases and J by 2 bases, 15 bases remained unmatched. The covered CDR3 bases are TGTGCCAGCACCACCCTTAGGGCAGGGGGCGCGAACTATGGC. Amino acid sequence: CASTTLRAGGANYG. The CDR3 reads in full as CASTTLRAGGANYGYTF.

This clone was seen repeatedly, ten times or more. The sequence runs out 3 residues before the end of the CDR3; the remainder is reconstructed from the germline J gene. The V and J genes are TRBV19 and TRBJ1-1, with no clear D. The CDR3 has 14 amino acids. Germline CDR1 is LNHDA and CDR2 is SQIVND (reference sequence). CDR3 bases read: TGTGCCAGTAGAGCGGGGTCCGCAGTATTCGGA. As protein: CASRAGSAVFG. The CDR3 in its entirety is CASRAGSAVFGAFF.

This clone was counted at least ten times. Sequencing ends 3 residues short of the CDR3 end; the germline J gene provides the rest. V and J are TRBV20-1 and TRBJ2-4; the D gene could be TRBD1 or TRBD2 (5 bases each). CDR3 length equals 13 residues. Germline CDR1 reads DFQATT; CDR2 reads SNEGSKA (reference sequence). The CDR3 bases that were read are TGCAGTGCTAGAGATCTGAGGGGTCTTTTT. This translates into CSARDLRGLF. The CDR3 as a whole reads CSARDLRGLFQYF.